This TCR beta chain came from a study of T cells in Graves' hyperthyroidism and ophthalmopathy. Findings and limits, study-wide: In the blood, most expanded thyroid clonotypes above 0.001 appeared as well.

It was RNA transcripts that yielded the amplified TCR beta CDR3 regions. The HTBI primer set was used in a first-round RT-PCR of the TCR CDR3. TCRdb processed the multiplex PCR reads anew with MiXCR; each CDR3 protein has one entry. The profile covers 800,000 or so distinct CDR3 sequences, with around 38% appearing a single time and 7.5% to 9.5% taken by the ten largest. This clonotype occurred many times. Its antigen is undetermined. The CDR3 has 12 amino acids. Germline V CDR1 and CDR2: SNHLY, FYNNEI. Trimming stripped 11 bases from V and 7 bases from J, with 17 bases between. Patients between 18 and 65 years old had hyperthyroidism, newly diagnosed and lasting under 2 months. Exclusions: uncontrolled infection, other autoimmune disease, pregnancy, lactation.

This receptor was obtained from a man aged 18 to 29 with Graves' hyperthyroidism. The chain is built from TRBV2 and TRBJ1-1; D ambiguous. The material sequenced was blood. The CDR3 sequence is CAYPTPDGEAFF. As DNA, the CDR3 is TGTGCCTACCCCACACCGGACGGTGAAGCTTTCTTT.